The table lists the clone carrying this TCR beta chain with a few counts. Its antigen is as yet unknown. TCRdb passed the 5' RACE reads through MiXCR, listing each CDR3 protein once. The sample has about 720,000 distinct CDR3 sequences, roughly 18% seen once. This entry comes from a study of identical twins. The length of the CDR3 is 18 residues. The germline CDR1 and CDR2 sequences are MNHEY and SVGAGI. The V and J ends lost 0 bases and 1 base, in that order; junction bases with no gene match: 11. Study-wide results and caveats: Alpha sequences out of frame and shared by twins had excess low generation probability.

The same sample was also studied in work on T cells expressing NK-cell markers. That source notes: Sorted CD3+CD56+NKG2C+, CD3+CD56+NKG2C- and CD3+CD56-NKG2C+ T-cell subsets were beta-chain profiled. Restriction of the sorted population to alpha-beta TCR T cells was achieved in several experiments with an anti-gamma-delta TCR antibody. Dominant NKG2C+ clonotypes in roughly 6 donors made up about 1.0-7.5% of CD8+ T cells.

Sequencing used PBMCs. The TCR originated in a young woman in good health. The J gene is TRBJ2-7, the V gene TRBV6-5; TRBD1 matches 8 bases. CDR3 residues: CASSYSRSAQGVSYEQYF. The CDR3 DNA reads TGTGCCAGCAGTTACTCAAGATCCGCACAGGGGGTATCCTACGAGCAGTACTTC.